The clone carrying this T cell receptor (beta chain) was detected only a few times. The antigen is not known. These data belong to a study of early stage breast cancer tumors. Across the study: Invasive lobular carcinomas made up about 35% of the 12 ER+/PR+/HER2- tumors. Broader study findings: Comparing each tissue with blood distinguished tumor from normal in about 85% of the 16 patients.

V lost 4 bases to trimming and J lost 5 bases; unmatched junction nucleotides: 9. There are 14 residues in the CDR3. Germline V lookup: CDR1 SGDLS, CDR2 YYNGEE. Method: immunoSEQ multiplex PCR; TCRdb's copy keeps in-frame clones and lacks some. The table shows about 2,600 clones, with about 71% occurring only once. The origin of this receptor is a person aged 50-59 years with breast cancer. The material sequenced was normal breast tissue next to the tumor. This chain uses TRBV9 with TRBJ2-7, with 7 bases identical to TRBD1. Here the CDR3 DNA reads TGTGCCAGCAGCACCCAAGGGGGCATGGACGAGCAGTACTTC. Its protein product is CASSTQGGMDEQYF.